Presented here are 27 T cell receptor beta chains from one specimen sequenced in a study of blood T cell repertoires in COVID-19. TCRdb's table, derived via immunoSEQ multiplex PCR, lists solely in-frame clones and lacks some. The sample lists some 220,000 clones; 84% were seen once. Sequencing was carried out using peripheral blood. All receptors come from a man between 50 and 59 years old with active or convalescent COVID-19.

The genes are TRBV5-1 and TRBJ1-1; 7 positions match TRBD1. Trimming removed 4 bases from V and 4 bases from J; junction bases left unmatched: 7. Germline V gene sequence: CDR1 SGHRS, CDR2 YFSETQ. The CDR3 length is 14 residues. In DNA form, the CDR3 reads TGCGCCAGCAGCCTCTTACAGGGGAGCACTGAAGCTTTCTTT. Its protein is CASSLLQGSTEAFF. Using reference TRBV5-1 and TRBJ1-1 for the parts outside the CDR3, the full variable domain is KAGVTQTPRYLIKTRGQQVTLSCSPISGHRSVSWYQQTPGQGLQFLFEYFSETQRNKGNFPGRFSGRQFSNSRSEMNVSTLELGDSALYLCASSLLQGSTEAFFGQGTRLTVV.

The chain is built from TRBV11-2 and TRBJ2-7; 8 bases map to TRBD2. The CDR3 is 13 residues long. Per the germline V gene, CDR1 is SGHAT and CDR2 is FQNNGV. V shed 5 bases, J shed 6 bases, and the junction held 6 bases outside the gene matches. In DNA form, the CDR3 reads TGTGCCAGCAGCCACTCGGGGGGGAGCGAGCAGTACTTC. It specifies CASSHSGGSEQYF.

A few counts support this clone. The sample carries other DNA sequences with the same CDR3. The gene calls are TRBV19 and TRBJ1-2, with D tentatively TRBD1 (6 bases). The germline CDR1 and CDR2 sequences are LNHDA and SQIVND (reference sequence). There are 13 residues in the CDR3. V lost 4 bases, J lost 2 bases, and 8 bases lay in between. CDR3 amino acids: CASSRDRNYGYTF. The CDR3 DNA reads as TGTGCCAGTAGTAGAGACAGGAACTATGGCTACACCTTC.

This chain uses TRBV5-4 with TRBJ2-1; 10 bases match TRBD1. There are 16 residues in the CDR3. The V segment lost 0 bases and the J segment 2 bases; nucleotides outside the gene matches: 2. Germline V gene lookup returns CDR1 SGHNT and CDR2 YYREEE (reference sequence). CDR3 coding DNA: TGTGCCAGCAGCTTGGGGGGACAGGGGACCTACAATGAGCAGTTCTTC. This gives the protein CASSLGGQGTYNEQFF.

This chain links TRBV5-6 with TRBJ1-4, with D unresolved. V lost 3 bases and J 5 bases, leaving 20 bases between the germline ends. The germline V gene has CDR1 SGHDT and CDR2 YYEEEE. This CDR3 region has 17 residues. As DNA, the CDR3 is TGTGCCAGCAGCTCCACCGACGGGGAATGGAGCAATGAAAAACTGTTTTTT. This sequence encodes CASSSTDGEWSNEKLFF.

The V and J genes are TRBV5-1 and TRBJ2-3; D perhaps matches TRBD1 (6 bases). Trimming cost V 5 bases and J 3 bases, with 13 bases left between them. The CDR3 runs 14 residues. Germline V gene lookup returns CDR1 SGHRS and CDR2 YFSETQ. CDR3 coding DNA: TGCGCCAGCAGTAGGAGACAGGAGACAGATACGCAGTATTTT. Its protein is CASSRRQETDTQYF.

This chain uses TRBV5-6 with TRBJ2-3; 7 bases fit TRBD2. V gave up 0 bases and J gave up 1 base; unmatched junction bases: 5. This CDR3 region has 16 residues. Germline V CDR1 and CDR2: SGHDT, YYEEEE. In nucleotides, the CDR3 is TGTGCCAGCAGCTTGGCTGGCGGGAGACGCACAGATACGCAGTATTTT. Protein product: CASSLAGGRRTDTQYF.

This clone was found once. The rearrangement joins TRBV28 to TRBJ1-2, with D possibly being TRBD1 (6 bases). The V end was cut by 7 bases, the J end by 6 bases, with 18 bases between. The germline gives CDR1 MDHEN, CDR2 SYDVKM. This CDR3 has 14 amino acids. The CDR3 loop is CASTLSRQGNGYTF. For the CDR3, the DNA is TGTGCCAGCACCTTGAGTAGGCAGGGGAATGGCTACACCTTC.

V gene TRBV29-1 combines with J gene TRBJ2-7; tentative D call: TRBD2 (5 bases). Germline V CDR1 and CDR2: SQVTM, ANQGSEA. The CDR3 runs to 12 residues. The V end lost 6 bases, the J end lost 3 bases, and 12 bases lay between the germline ends. The CDR3 region has the DNA TGCAGCGTAGATCCCGGGGACTACGAGCAGTACTTC. Its translation: CSVDPGDYEQYF.

V is TRBV5-4 and J is TRBJ2-1; 12 positions agree with TRBD2. The CDR3 covers 15 residues. J was trimmed by 8 bases and V by 5 bases; bases with no gene match: 8. The germline V gene encodes CDR1 SGHNT and CDR2 YYREEE (reference sequence). The CDR3 DNA reads TGTGCCAGCAGTCCGACTAGCGGGAGTGGCTATGAGCAGTTCTTC. Protein sequence: CASSPTSGSGYEQFF.

This clone has a single count. The genes are TRBV28 and TRBJ1-4; D is perhaps TRBD1 (6 bases). The CDR3 has 12 residues. With 6 bases removed from V and 6 bases from J, the gap between germline ends came to 8 bases. Per germline, CDR1 MDHEN and CDR2 SYDVKM. The CDR3 spells CASRTGHEKLFF. DNA for the CDR3: TGTGCCAGCAGGACAGGTCATGAAAAACTGTTTTTT.

There are a few counts of this clone. The V call is TRBV6-5, the J call TRBJ2-7; D is possibly TRBD1 (5 bases). Trimming cost V 4 bases and J 6 bases, with 19 bases left between them. CDR3 length: 15 residues. Germline values: CDR1 MNHEY, CDR2 SVGAGI. This chain's CDR3 is CASSSQSPPRGEQYF. The CDR3 coding sequence is TGTGCCAGCAGTTCTCAGTCGCCACCAAGGGGCGAGCAGTACTTC.

The V and J genes are TRBV28 and TRBJ1-5; the match to TRBD1 covers 9 bases. Trimming removed 6 bases from V and 6 bases from J; junction bases left unmatched: 6. Per the germline V gene, CDR1 is MDHEN and CDR2 is SYDVKM. The CDR3 contains 14 residues. The CDR3 coding sequence is TGTGCCAGCAGCCCCGGGACAGGGTCTCAGCCCCAGCATTTT. Translating it yields CASSPGTGSQPQHF.

The chain links TRBV10-3 to TRBJ1-5; D may be TRBD1 (5 bases). CDR1 is ENHRY and CDR2 is SYGVKD in the germline V gene. CDR3 length equals 16 residues. V was cut by 0 bases and J by 0 bases, with 9 bases left in between. This CDR3 is CAISESGGYSNQPQHF. CDR3 bases: TGTGCCATCAGTGAGTCGGGGGGGTATAGCAATCAGCCCCAGCATTTT.

V and J are TRBV28 and TRBJ1-1; D is possibly TRBD1 (6 bases). This CDR3 is 14 amino acids long. CDR1 MDHEN and CDR2 SYDVKM come from the germline V gene. Trimming removed 2 bases from V and 4 bases from J, with 11 bases in between. CDR3 region: CASSLMDSGTEAFF. CDR3 bases: TGTGCCAGCAGTTTAATGGACAGTGGCACTGAAGCTTTCTTT.

This clone was seen just once. The chain uses TRBV4-2 and TRBJ2-2, with 12 bases aligning to TRBD2. V was pared by 2 bases and J by 0 bases, with 1 base of the junction left unmatched. The length of the CDR3 is 17 residues. Germline values: CDR1 LGHNA, CDR2 YNFKEQ. The CDR3 nucleotides are TGTGCCAGCAGCCAACTAGCGGGGGGGCCGAACACCGGGGAGCTGTTTTTT. Encoded protein: CASSQLAGGPNTGELFF.

The rearrangement uses TRBV15 and TRBJ2-1; 14 nucleotides match TRBD2. Germline CDR1 and CDR2: LNHNV and YYDKDF (reference sequence). With V trimmed by 3 bases and J by 0 bases, 7 bases remained unmatched. The length of the CDR3 is 19 residues. The CDR3 sequence: CATSSPGLAGGFSYNEQFF. Written as DNA, the CDR3 is TGTGCCACCAGCAGCCCCGGACTAGCGGGGGGCTTCTCCTACAATGAGCAGTTCTTC.

This chain links TRBV18 with TRBJ1-5; D not certain. This CDR3 is built from 15 residues. V was shortened by 2 bases and J by 5 bases, with 13 bases between the two germline ends. Per the germline V gene, CDR1 is KGHSH and CDR2 is LQKENI. CDR3 DNA: TGTGCCAGCTCACCAACAAGTAACAGAGATCAGCCCCAGCATTTT. It is translated as CASSPTSNRDQPQHF.

The chain couples TRBV7-6 to TRBJ2-5; 11 positions match TRBD1. The CDR3 has 16 amino acids. From germline, CDR1 is SGHVS and CDR2 FNYEAQ. The junction had 9 bases not matched to a gene; V was cut back by 4 bases and J by 5 bases. CDR3 loop: CASSSRLGTGGETQYF. In DNA form, the CDR3 reads TGTGCCAGCAGCTCTCGCCTTGGGACAGGGGGGGAGACCCAGTACTTC.

The rearrangement joins TRBV7-2 to TRBJ2-5; weak D call: TRBD1 (5 bases). V was shortened by 3 bases and J by 4 bases, with 9 bases between the two germline ends. Germline V gene sequence: CDR1 SGHTA, CDR2 FQGNSA. The CDR3 has 13 residues. For the CDR3, the DNA is TGTGCCAGCAGCTTCAGGGTCCCAGAGACCCAGTACTTC. It specifies CASSFRVPETQYF.

The J gene is TRBJ2-1, the V gene TRBV7-9, with TRBD2 matching 10 bases. CDR3 length: 14 residues. Per the germline V gene, CDR1 is SEHNR and CDR2 is FQNEAQ (reference sequence). V was clipped by 5 bases and J by 6 bases; unmatched bases: 4. CDR3 DNA sequence: TGTGCCAGCAGCGATAGCGGGAGGCCCAATGAGCAGTTCTTC. Translated, it gives CASSDSGRPNEQFF.

This chain joins TRBV6-2 or TRBV6-3 and TRBJ1-2; D is perhaps TRBD1 (6 bases). Trimming left V 0 bases short and J 7 bases short, with 12 bases between. CDR1 is MNHEY and CDR2 is SVGEGT in the germline V gene. The CDR3 runs 14 residues. CDR3 DNA: TGTGCCAGCAGTTACTCGACAGGTTTCGGTGGCTACACCTTC. It yields the protein CASSYSTGFGGYTF.

This clone was recorded a few times. The chain joins TRBV7-8 to TRBJ2-6, with no clear D. CDR1 is SGHVS and CDR2 is FQNEAQ in the germline V gene. Trimming removed 7 bases at V and 2 bases at J, with 6 bases between. The CDR3 runs 13 residues. The CDR3 reads CASNSAGANVLTF. The CDR3 region has the DNA TGTGCCAGCAACTCGGCTGGGGCCAACGTCCTGACTTTC.

This chain joins TRBV7-2 and TRBJ2-7; D may be TRBD2 (5 bases). Trimming took off 1 base at V and 2 bases at J, with 12 bases between the two ends. The CDR3 is 15 amino acids. Germline-derived CDR1 and CDR2 are SGHTA and FQGNSA. The CDR3 protein is CASSLDLASPYEQYF. As DNA, the CDR3 is TGTGCCAGCAGCTTAGACCTAGCCTCTCCCTACGAGCAGTACTTC.

This clone was seen a few times. The chain is built from TRBV7-9 and TRBJ1-2, with D perhaps matching TRBD1 (6 bases). Germline CDR1 reads SEHNR; CDR2 reads FQNEAQ (reference sequence). V was pared by 0 bases and J by 6 bases, with 14 bases between. The CDR3 runs 15 residues. CDR3 in amino acids: CASSLAGNRENGYTF. Here the CDR3 DNA reads TGTGCCAGCAGCTTAGCGGGTAACAGGGAGAATGGCTACACCTTC.

The chain carries TRBV4-1 and TRBJ2-5; TRBD1 agrees at 8 bases. Germline-derived CDR1 and CDR2 are MGHRA and YSYEKL. V was pared by 2 bases and J by 4 bases, with 9 bases of the junction left unmatched. This CDR3 contains 16 residues. The CDR3 spells CASSQTRGQGLETQYF. The CDR3 DNA reads as TGCGCCAGCAGCCAAACCCGCGGACAGGGCTTAGAGACCCAGTACTTC.

The chain couples TRBV29-1 to TRBJ2-7, with 10 bases fitting TRBD1. Germline lookup yields CDR1 SQVTM and CDR2 ANQGSEA. J was trimmed by 2 bases and V by 6 bases; bases with no gene match: 16. This CDR3 is built from 17 residues. The CDR3 protein is CSVGGGQGWSSPYEQYV. In nucleotides, the CDR3 is TGCAGCGTGGGGGGGGGACAGGGGTGGTCATCACCCTACGAGCAGTACGTC.